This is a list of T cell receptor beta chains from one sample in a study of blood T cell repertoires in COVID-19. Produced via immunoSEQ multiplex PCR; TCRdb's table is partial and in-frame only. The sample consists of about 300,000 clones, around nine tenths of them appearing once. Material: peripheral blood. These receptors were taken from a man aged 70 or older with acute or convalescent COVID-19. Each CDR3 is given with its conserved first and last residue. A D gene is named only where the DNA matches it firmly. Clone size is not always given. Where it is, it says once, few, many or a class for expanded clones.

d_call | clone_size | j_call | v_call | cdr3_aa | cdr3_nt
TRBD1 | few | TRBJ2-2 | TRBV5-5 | CASSPIPRQGTGELFF | TGTGCCAGCAGCCCCATCCCCCGACAGGGAACCGGGGAGCTGTTTTTT
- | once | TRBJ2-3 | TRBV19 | CASRTYRGGVAGNTDTQYF | TGTGCCAGTAGAACTTACAGGGGCGGAGTAGCGGGAAACACAGATACGCAGTATTTT
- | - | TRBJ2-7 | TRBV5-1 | CASSLVGEYEQYF | TGCGCCAGCAGCTTGGTCGGGGAATACGAGCAGTACTTC
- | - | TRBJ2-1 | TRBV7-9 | CASSHTGQRNNEQFF | TGTGCCAGCAGCCATACAGGGCAACGTAACAATGAGCAGTTCTTC
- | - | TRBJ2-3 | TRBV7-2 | CASSFWTKDTQYF | TGTGCCAGCAGCTTTTGGACTAAGGATACGCAGTATTTT
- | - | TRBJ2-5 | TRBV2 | CASKGVYETQYF | TGTGCCTCTAAGGGGGTATACGAGACCCAGTACTTC
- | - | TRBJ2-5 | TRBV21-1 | CASSTPDSTRQETQYF | TGTGCCAGCAGCACCCCCGACTCCACCCGCCAAGAGACCCAGTACTTC
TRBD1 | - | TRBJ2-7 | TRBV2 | CASSVDRGNEQYF | TGTGCCAGCAGTGTGGACAGGGGCAACGAGCAGTACTTC
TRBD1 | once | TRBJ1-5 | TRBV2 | CASSVGRGPQPQHF | TGTGCCAGCAGTGTCGGCAGGGGGCCTCAGCCCCAGCATTTT
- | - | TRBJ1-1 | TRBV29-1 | CSAVGQPNTEAFF | TGCAGCGCTGTTGGACAGCCGAACACTGAAGCTTTCTTT
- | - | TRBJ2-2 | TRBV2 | CASSEERAGTGELFF | TGTGCCAGCAGTGAGGAGAGGGCGGGCACCGGGGAGCTGTTTTTT
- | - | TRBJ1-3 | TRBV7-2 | CASSLESYSNTIYF | TGTGCCAGCAGCTTAGAGTCCTATTCAAACACCATATATTTT
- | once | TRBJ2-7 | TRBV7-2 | CASSQEQGSIYEQYF | TGTGCCAGCAGCCAGGAACAGGGATCTATTTACGAGCAGTACTTC
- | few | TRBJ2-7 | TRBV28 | CASRRLTGHEQYF | TGTGCCAGCCGAAGACTAACCGGTCACGAGCAGTACTTC
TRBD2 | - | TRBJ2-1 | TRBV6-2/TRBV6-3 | CASSPTSGGRYNEQFF | TGTGCCAGCAGCCCTACTAGCGGGGGGCGTTACAATGAGCAGTTCTTC
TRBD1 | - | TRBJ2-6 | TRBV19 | CASSIRQGALISPGANVLTF | TGTGCCAGTAGTATTAGACAGGGGGCGTTGATTAGCCCCGGGGCCAACGTCCTGACTTTC
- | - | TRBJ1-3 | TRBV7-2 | CASSPDSSGNTIYF | TGTGCCAGCAGCCCCGACAGCTCTGGAAACACCATATATTTT
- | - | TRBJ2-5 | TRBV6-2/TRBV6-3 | CASSGRTSQETQYF | TGTGCCAGCAGTGGACGGACATCCCAAGAGACCCAGTACTTC
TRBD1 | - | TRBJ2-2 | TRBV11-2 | CASSSIKQGASTGELFF | TGTGCCAGCAGCTCCATTAAACAGGGGGCGAGCACCGGGGAGCTGTTTTTT
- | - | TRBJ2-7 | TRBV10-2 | CASSESSISYEQYF | TGCGCCAGCAGTGAGTCGTCCATCTCCTACGAGCAGTACTTC
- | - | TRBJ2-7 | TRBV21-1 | CASTRTSRAYEQYF | TGTGCCAGCACCCGGACTAGCCGGGCCTACGAGCAGTACTTC
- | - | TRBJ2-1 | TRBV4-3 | CASSQESVANYYNEQFF | TGCGCCAGCAGCCAAGAATCGGTAGCGAACTACTACAATGAGCAGTTCTTC
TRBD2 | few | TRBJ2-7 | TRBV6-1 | CASSDYREGRYRGLYF | TGTGCCAGCAGTGACTATCGGGAGGGCCGTTATCGGGGACTGTACTTC
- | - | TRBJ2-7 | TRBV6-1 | CASSEGSRRNYEQYF | TGTGCCAGCAGTGAAGGTAGTCGTCGAAACTACGAGCAGTACTTC
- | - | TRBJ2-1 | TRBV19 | CASGQSSYNEQFF | TGTGCCAGCGGACAGTCCTCCTACAATGAGCAGTTCTTC
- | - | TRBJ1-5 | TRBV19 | CASSIRGNQPQHF | TGTGCCAGTAGTATCAGGGGTAATCAGCCCCAGCATTTT
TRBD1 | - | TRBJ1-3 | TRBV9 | CASSDRGSSGNTIYF | TGTGCCAGCAGCGACAGGGGGAGCTCTGGAAACACCATATATTTT
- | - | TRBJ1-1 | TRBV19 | CASIPDKYTEAFF | TGTGCCAGTATCCCCGACAAATACACTGAAGCTTTCTTT
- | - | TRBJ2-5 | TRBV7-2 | CASSLEPIGGAETQYF | TGTGCCAGCAGCTTAGAACCTATCGGCGGGGCAGAGACCCAGTACTTC
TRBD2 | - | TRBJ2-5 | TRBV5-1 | CASSPGLDQETQYF | TGCGCCAGCAGCCCCGGACTAGACCAAGAGACCCAGTACTTC
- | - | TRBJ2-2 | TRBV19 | CASIRTNTGELFF | TGTGCCAGCATACGGACTAACACCGGGGAGCTGTTTTTT
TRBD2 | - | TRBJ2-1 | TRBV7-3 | CASSLSPRLAGGDNEQFF | TGTGCCAGCAGCTTAAGCCCCAGACTAGCGGGGGGGGACAATGAGCAGTTCTTC
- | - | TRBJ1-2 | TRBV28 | CASSLMGGYGYTF | TGTGCCAGCAGTTTGATGGGGGGGTATGGCTACACCTTC
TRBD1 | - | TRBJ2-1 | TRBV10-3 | CAIRKTGDEQFF | TGTGCCATCAGGAAAACAGGGGATGAGCAGTTCTTC
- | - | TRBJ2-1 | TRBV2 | CASSVESSYNEQFF | TGTGCCAGCAGTGTGGAGAGCTCCTACAATGAGCAGTTCTTC
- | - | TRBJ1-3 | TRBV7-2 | CASSLVGRSSGNTIYF | TGTGCCAGCAGCTTAGTAGGCCGGAGCTCTGGAAACACCATATATTTT
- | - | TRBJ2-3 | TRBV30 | CAWSEALRGTQYF | TGTGCCTGGAGTGAAGCGCTCAGGGGAACGCAGTATTTT
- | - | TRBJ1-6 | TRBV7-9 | CASSPLPRGSEPLHF | TGTGCCAGCAGCCCCCTACCTCGGGGGTCCGAACCCCTCCACTTT
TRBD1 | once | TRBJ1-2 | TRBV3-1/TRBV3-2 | CASSPGQGNGYTF | TGTGCCAGCAGCCCCGGACAGGGGAATGGCTACACCTTC
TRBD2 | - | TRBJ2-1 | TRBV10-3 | CAISGGTSGRSEQFF | TGTGCCATCAGTGGCGGGACTAGCGGGAGGAGTGAGCAGTTCTTC
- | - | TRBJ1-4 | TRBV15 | CVTSRTDPNEKLFF | TGTGTCACCAGCCGTACAGATCCTAATGAAAAACTGTTTTTT
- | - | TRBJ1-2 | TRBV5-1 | CASSFDRGGYGYTF | TGCGCCAGCAGCTTTGACCGGGGGGGCTATGGCTACACCTTC
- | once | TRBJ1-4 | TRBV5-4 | CASSLQSGNEKLFF | TGTGCCAGCAGCTTGCAGTCAGGAAATGAAAAACTGTTTTTT
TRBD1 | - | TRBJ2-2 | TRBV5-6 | CASSSPGGTGKLFF | TGTGCCAGCAGCAGCCCCGGGGGGACAGGGAAGCTGTTTTTT
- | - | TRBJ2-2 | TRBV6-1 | CASSGLRGLSTGELFF | TGTGCCAGCAGTGGACTCCGGGGTCTTTCAACCGGGGAGCTGTTTTTT
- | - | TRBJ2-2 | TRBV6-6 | CASRGQVDTGELFF | TGTGCCAGCAGGGGCCAGGTTGACACCGGGGAGCTGTTTTTT